Presented here are 31 T cell receptor beta chains from one specimen sequenced in a study of shared clonotypes between healthy human individuals. TCRdb's copy holds only in-frame clones and misses some; the assay was immunoSEQ multiplex PCR. This sample has under 2,000,000 clones, with less than 95% found just once. The naive CD8 fraction comprised CD45RO-negative cells positively selected for CCR7 and excluded terminally differentiated effector memory CD45RA+ cells. The material sequenced was naive CD8+ T cells sorted from blood. These receptors came from a man younger than 35 in good health.

Comment on this clone: Other DNA sequences within the sample encode an identical CDR3. The chain couples TRBV10-3 to TRBJ1-5; tentatively, D is TRBD1 (6 bases). CDR1 and CDR2 (germline): ENHRY, SYGVKD. Trimming removed 0 bases from V and 7 bases from J, with 13 bases in between. This CDR3 region has 15 residues. The CDR3 is CAISESGQGSQPQHF. CDR3 in DNA: TGTGCCATCAGTGAGTCAGGGCAGGGGAGCCAGCCCCAGCATTTT.

This sequence joins TRBV9 and TRBJ2-1; 8 bases map to TRBD2. The CDR3 spans 14 residues. CDR1 is SGDLS and CDR2 is YYNGEE in the germline V gene. After removal of 3 bases from V and 9 bases from J, the junction contained 8 bases not matched to a gene. CDR3 DNA sequence: TGTGCCAGCAGCGAGGAAGCGGGAGTCAGTGAGCAGTTCTTC. It codes for CASSEEAGVSEQFF.

The count of this clone is one. This sample also contains other DNA sequences that code for the same CDR3. The rearrangement uses TRBV30 and TRBJ2-7; perhaps TRBD1 as D (6 bases). V lost 2 bases and J lost 0, with 8 bases in between. The CDR3 has 13 residues. Germline values: CDR1 GTSNPN, CDR2 SVGIG (reference sequence). The CDR3 nucleotides read TGTGCCTGGAGTCCGGGACACTCCTACGAGCAGTACTTC. Amino acid sequence: CAWSPGHSYEQYF.

The chain has TRBV27 and TRBJ1-1; D is ambiguous. This CDR3 has 13 amino acids. V was shortened by 2 bases and J by 4 bases, with 8 bases between the two germline ends. The germline V gene has CDR1 MNHEY and CDR2 SMNVEV (reference sequence). DNA for the CDR3: TGTGCCAGCAGTTTAGAACGGTTCACTGAAGCTTTCTTT. Translated, it gives CASSLERFTEAFF.

The CDR3 spells CASSVARRAGANVLTF. The CDR3 bases are TGTGCCAGCAGCGTAGCCCGCAGGGCTGGGGCCAACGTCCTGACTTTC. J is TRBJ2-6 and V is TRBV9, with D perhaps TRBD1 (5 bases). This CDR3 has 16 residues. Per germline, CDR1 SGDLS and CDR2 YYNGEE. Trimming removed 0 bases at V and 2 bases at J, with 9 bases between.

Comments on this clone: The same CDR3 can be traced to other DNA sequences in this sample. The chain employs TRBV6-5 and TRBJ1-1; no definite D call. Trimming took 0 bases from V and 5 from J, leaving 7 bases between them. Germline values: CDR1 MNHEY, CDR2 SVGAGI. The CDR3 consists of 13 residues. The CDR3: CASSYSYGTEAFF. CDR3 nucleotide sequence: TGTGCCAGCAGTTACTCTTACGGAACTGAAGCTTTCTTT.

The CDR3 protein is CASAIYADTQYF. In DNA form, the CDR3 reads TGTGCCAGCGCGATATACGCAGATACGCAGTATTTT. The chain links TRBV5-6 to TRBJ2-3; D is undetermined. V was trimmed by 7 bases and J by 4 bases, leaving 10 bases between them. Germline V lookup: CDR1 SGHDT, CDR2 YYEEEE. The CDR3 sequence is 12 residues long.

J is TRBJ1-2 and V is TRBV5-8, with D perhaps TRBD1 (6 bases). Germline V gene data show CDR1 as SGHTS and CDR2 as YDEGEE. V lost 4 bases and J 8 bases, leaving 15 bases between the germline ends. This CDR3 has 13 amino acids. In nucleotides, the CDR3 is TGTGCCAGCAGCGGGAGACAGGTTTCGGGCTACACCTTC. Translation gives CASSGRQVSGYTF.

The rearrangement links TRBV10-3 to TRBJ2-7; 8 bases line up with TRBD1. CDR1 and CDR2 (germline): ENHRY, SYGVKD. The junction had 8 bases not matched to a gene; V was cut back by 5 bases and J by 5 bases. This CDR3 spans 14 amino acids. The DNA of the CDR3 is TGTGCCATCAGTCGTCCAGGGGGCATGGACGAGCAGTACTTC. This sequence encodes CAISRPGGMDEQYF.

The chain combines TRBV5-5 with TRBJ2-7, with no clear D. Trimming left V 4 bases short and J 2 bases short, with 13 bases between. This CDR3 has 14 residues. The germline CDR1 and CDR2 sequences are SGHKS and YYEKEE (reference sequence). Here the CDR3 reads CASSPSGSPYEQYF. CDR3 nucleotides: TGTGCCAGCAGCCCGTCAGGCAGCCCCTACGAGCAGTACTTC.

The chain carries TRBV28 and TRBJ2-1; no clear D gene. CDR3 length: 14 residues. Germline V gene data show CDR1 as MDHEN and CDR2 as SYDVKM. The V gene lost 5 bases and the J gene lost 2 bases, with 10 bases spanning the gap. The CDR3, as DNA: TGTGCCAGCAGTCAGGAAGTTACCTACAATGAGCAGTTCTTC. Amino acids: CASSQEVTYNEQFF.

The gene calls are TRBV30 and TRBJ2-7; the D gene is possibly TRBD2 (6 bases). CDR1 GTSNPN and CDR2 SVGIG come from the germline V gene (reference sequence). Trimming removed 5 bases from V and 2 bases from J, with 13 bases in between. The CDR3 consists of 13 residues. In nucleotides, the CDR3 is TGTGCCTGGGAGGGGTCGGGGGCCTACGAGCAGTACTTC. This encodes CAWEGSGAYEQYF.

This chain links TRBV5-1 with TRBJ2-1; weak D call: TRBD1 (6 bases). Per germline, CDR1 SGHRS and CDR2 YFSETQ. V dropped 0 bases and J dropped 1 base, with 11 bases sitting between them. The CDR3 length is 16 residues. CDR3: CASSLALQGSYNEQFF. The CDR3 nucleotides read TGCGCCAGCAGCTTGGCACTACAGGGTTCCTACAATGAGCAGTTCTTC.

The chain has TRBV27 and TRBJ2-3; TRBD1 matches at 9 bases. Germline lookup yields CDR1 MNHEY and CDR2 SMNVEV (reference sequence). CDR3 length: 18 amino acids. Trimming cost V 2 bases and J 3 bases; bases outside gene matches: 12. CDR3 region: CASSLAFTGGSGTDTQYF. The CDR3 nucleotides are TGTGCCAGCAGTTTAGCCTTCACAGGGGGCAGTGGGACAGATACGCAGTATTTT.

V gene TRBV6-4 combines with J gene TRBJ2-1; 11 nucleotides match TRBD2. The CDR3 is 17 residues long. The germline gives CDR1 MRHNA, CDR2 SNTAGT. The junction had 10 bases not matched to a gene; V was cut back by 5 bases and J by 4 bases. CDR3 coding DNA: TGTGCCAGCAGTCCCCAGGGTAGCGGGGGGGAATACAATGAGCAGTTCTTC. Residues: CASSPQGSGGEYNEQFF.

The V gene is TRBV7-9, the J gene TRBJ2-7; D not certain. This CDR3 has 13 amino acids. The germline V gene has CDR1 SEHNR and CDR2 FQNEAQ (reference sequence). V lost 5 bases, J lost 4 bases, and 12 bases lay in between. The DNA of the CDR3 is TGTGCCAGCAGCGAGAACGACGGATACGAGCAGTACTTC. Its protein is CASSENDGYEQYF.

In its sample, this clone was seen a few times. This sample includes further DNA sequences coding for the same CDR3. The chain links TRBV9 to TRBJ2-2; D unresolved. CDR1 and CDR2 from the germline V gene are SGDLS and YYNGEE. This CDR3 region has 13 residues. The germline V and J ends were trimmed by 0 bases and 4 bases, with 4 bases remaining between them. In DNA form, the CDR3 reads TGTGCCAGCAGCGTAGAGGGCACCGGGGAGCTGTTTTTT. Translated: CASSVEGTGELFF. The whole variable domain, filled in from reference TRBV9 and TRBJ2-2, reads DSGVTQTPKHLITATGQRVTLRCSPRSGDLSVYWYQQSLDQGLQFLIQYYNGEERAKGNILERFSAQQFPDLHSELNLSSLELGDSALYFCASSVEGTGELFFGEGSRLTVL.

The CDR3 nucleotides read TGTGCCAGCTCACCACAGGCTAGCGGAACCTACGAGCAGTACTTC. It encodes CASSPQASGTYEQYF. The rearrangement uses TRBV18 and TRBJ2-7; the match to TRBD2 covers 7 bases. The CDR3 has 15 amino acids. The germline gives CDR1 KGHSH, CDR2 LQKENI. V was clipped by 1 base and J by 2 bases; unmatched bases: 5.

As concerns this clone: This specimen includes other DNA sequences encoding the same CDR3. The chain combines TRBV27 with TRBJ2-7, with 8 bases that match TRBD2. V shed 6 bases, J shed 0 bases, and the junction held 10 bases outside the gene matches. CDR1 is MNHEY and CDR2 is SMNVEV in the germline V gene (reference sequence). This CDR3 comprises 16 residues. Here the CDR3 reads CASSPSGGESSYEQYF. In nucleotides, the CDR3 is TGTGCCAGCAGCCCCTCGGGGGGGGAGAGCTCCTACGAGCAGTACTTC.

This clone was seen just once. V and J are TRBV19 and TRBJ1-1; D may be TRBD1 (6 bases). The CDR3 loop spans 13 amino acids. Trimming took 5 bases from V and 2 from J, leaving 9 bases between them. CDR1 is LNHDA and CDR2 is SQIVND in the germline V gene (reference sequence). The CDR3 DNA follows: TGTGCCAGTAGTGCCGGGGGCAACACTGAAGCTTTCTTT. Amino acids: CASSAGGNTEAFF.

This clone has just one count. Here the CDR3 DNA reads TGCGCCAGCAGCCAAGGTTGGAGCTCCTACAATGAGCAGTTCTTC. This encodes CASSQGWSSYNEQFF. V is TRBV4-1 and J is TRBJ2-1; no clear D gene. V shed 1 base and J shed 0 bases, with 7 bases lying between them. Germline V gene lookup returns CDR1 MGHRA and CDR2 YSYEKL. This CDR3 contains 15 residues.

This chain joins TRBV7-6 and TRBJ2-1, with TRBD1 matching over 8 bases. The V gene end was trimmed by 5 bases and the J gene end by 10 bases; junction bases not matched to a gene: 7. The CDR3 runs to 13 residues. The germline gives CDR1 SGHVS, CDR2 FNYEAQ. This chain's CDR3 is CASSPPGGMEQFF. The CDR3 DNA reads as TGTGCCAGCAGCCCACCAGGGGGCATGGAGCAGTTCTTC.

V gene TRBV13 combines with J gene TRBJ2-7, with D possibly matching TRBD2 (6 bases). Germline loops: CDR1 PRHDT, CDR2 FYEKMQ (reference sequence). CDR3 length equals 13 residues. With 8 bases removed from V and 0 bases from J, the gap between germline ends came to 11 bases. The CDR3 region has the DNA TGTGCCAGCGGAGGTAGCGGCTCCTACGAGCAGTACTTC. It codes for CASGGSGSYEQYF.

This clone was detected only a few times. The gene calls are TRBV27 and TRBJ1-2, with D perhaps matching TRBD1 (6 bases). Germline CDR1 MNHEY, CDR2 SMNVEV (reference sequence). The V and J ends lost 3 bases and 6 bases respectively, with 11 bases between them. The CDR3 has 13 residues. CDR3 amino acids: CASSLLGGNGYTF. CDR3 DNA sequence: TGTGCCAGCAGTTTGTTAGGGGGAAATGGCTACACCTTC.

This sequence joins TRBV4-1 and TRBJ2-3; 14 bases agree with TRBD2. The V gene end was trimmed by 1 base and the J gene end by 2 bases; junction bases not matched to a gene: 5. CDR3 length: 18 residues. The V gene's germline CDR1 is MGHRA and CDR2 YSYEKL. CDR3 in DNA: TGCGCCAGCAGCCAAGTGGGACTAGCGGGAGACCACACAGATACGCAGTATTTT. Protein product: CASSQVGLAGDHTDTQYF.

This chain links TRBV6-5 with TRBJ2-1; D not certain. This CDR3 has 13 residues. Germline CDR1 and CDR2: MNHEY and SVGAGI. V lost 0 bases and J lost 8, with 8 bases in between. This chain's CDR3 is CASSYSSWDEQFF. CDR3 coding DNA: TGTGCCAGCAGTTACTCGTCCTGGGATGAGCAGTTCTTC.

CDR3 residues: CASSQDQGRRYEQYF. In nucleotides, the CDR3 is TGCGCCAGCAGCCAAGATCAAGGCAGGAGGTACGAGCAGTACTTC. V gene TRBV4-3 combines with J gene TRBJ2-7, with D tentatively TRBD2 (5 bases). The germline gives CDR1 LGHNA, CDR2 YSLEER. The CDR3 contains 15 residues. Between the trimmed V and J ends, which lost 0 bases and 4 bases, there was a span of 13 bases.

The chain combines TRBV14 with TRBJ2-2, with D possibly matching TRBD2 (6 bases). V was pared by 4 bases and J by 4 bases, with 10 bases between. Germline V gene sequence: CDR1 SGHDN, CDR2 FVKESK. The CDR3 covers 14 residues. CDR3 nucleotide sequence: TGTGCCAGCAGCCCGGAGGGGTTCACCGGGGAGCTGTTTTTT. Residues: CASSPEGFTGELFF. Full variable domain (outside the CDR3, taken from reference TRBV14 and TRBJ2-2): EAGVTQFPSHSVIEKGQTVTLRCDPISGHDNLYWYRRVMGKEIKFLLHFVKESKQDESGMPNNRFLAERTGGTYSTLKVQPAELEDSGVYFCASSPEGFTGELFFGEGSRLTVL.

As regards this clone: The sample holds other DNA sequences that translate to the same CDR3. This chain links TRBV4-3 with TRBJ2-3; no reliable D call. Germline V gives CDR1 LGHNA, CDR2 YSLEER. This CDR3 is built from 13 residues. Trimming stripped 0 bases from V and 5 bases from J, with 6 bases between. The CDR3 loop is CASSQDSGDTQYF. The CDR3 nucleotides read TGCGCCAGCAGCCAAGACTCAGGAGATACGCAGTATTTT.

This rearrangement joins TRBV28 to TRBJ1-4; D remains unclear. V shed 3 bases and J shed 0 bases, with 8 bases lying between them. The CDR3 is made up of 15 amino acids. Germline CDR1 is MDHEN and CDR2 is SYDVKM. DNA for the CDR3: TGTGCCAGCAGTTTTACCTGGGCAACTAATGAAAAACTGTTTTTT. This encodes CASSFTWATNEKLFF.

The chain carries TRBV19 and TRBJ2-3; 7 nucleotides agree with TRBD1. The CDR3 loop spans 13 amino acids. The trim removed 7 bases at V and 3 bases at J, leaving 4 bases unmatched. From germline, CDR1 is LNHDA and CDR2 SQIVND (reference sequence). The CDR3 DNA sequence: TGTGCCAGTACAGACAGGGAGACAGATACGCAGTATTTT. This sequence encodes CASTDRETDTQYF.